This TCR beta chain was identified during a study of response to subunit inactivated influenza vaccine. Study-wide results and limits: Few new T cells, the authors suggested, are recruited by each seasonal influenza vaccination.

To note about this clonotype: What it binds is not known.

CDR1 KGHDR and CDR2 SFDVKD come from the germline V gene. Trimming took 0 bases from V and 9 from J; bases not matched to a gene: 7. This CDR3 has 17 residues. One entry per CDR3 protein results from TCRdb running MiXCR on the RT-PCR reads. This table has hundreds of thousands of distinct CDR3 sequences, about 25% appearing once. Source: CD4+ T cells sorted from PBMCs, taken less than 6 days after vaccination. This receptor was taken from a man aged 50 or older who received an inactivated influenza vaccine. This chain joins TRBV24-1 and TRBJ2-1; TRBD2 aligns across 13 bases. CDR3 bases: TGTGCCACCAGTGATTTGACTAGCGGGAGGGCCTATGGTGAGCAGTTCTTC. Its translation: CATSDLTSGRAYGEQFF.